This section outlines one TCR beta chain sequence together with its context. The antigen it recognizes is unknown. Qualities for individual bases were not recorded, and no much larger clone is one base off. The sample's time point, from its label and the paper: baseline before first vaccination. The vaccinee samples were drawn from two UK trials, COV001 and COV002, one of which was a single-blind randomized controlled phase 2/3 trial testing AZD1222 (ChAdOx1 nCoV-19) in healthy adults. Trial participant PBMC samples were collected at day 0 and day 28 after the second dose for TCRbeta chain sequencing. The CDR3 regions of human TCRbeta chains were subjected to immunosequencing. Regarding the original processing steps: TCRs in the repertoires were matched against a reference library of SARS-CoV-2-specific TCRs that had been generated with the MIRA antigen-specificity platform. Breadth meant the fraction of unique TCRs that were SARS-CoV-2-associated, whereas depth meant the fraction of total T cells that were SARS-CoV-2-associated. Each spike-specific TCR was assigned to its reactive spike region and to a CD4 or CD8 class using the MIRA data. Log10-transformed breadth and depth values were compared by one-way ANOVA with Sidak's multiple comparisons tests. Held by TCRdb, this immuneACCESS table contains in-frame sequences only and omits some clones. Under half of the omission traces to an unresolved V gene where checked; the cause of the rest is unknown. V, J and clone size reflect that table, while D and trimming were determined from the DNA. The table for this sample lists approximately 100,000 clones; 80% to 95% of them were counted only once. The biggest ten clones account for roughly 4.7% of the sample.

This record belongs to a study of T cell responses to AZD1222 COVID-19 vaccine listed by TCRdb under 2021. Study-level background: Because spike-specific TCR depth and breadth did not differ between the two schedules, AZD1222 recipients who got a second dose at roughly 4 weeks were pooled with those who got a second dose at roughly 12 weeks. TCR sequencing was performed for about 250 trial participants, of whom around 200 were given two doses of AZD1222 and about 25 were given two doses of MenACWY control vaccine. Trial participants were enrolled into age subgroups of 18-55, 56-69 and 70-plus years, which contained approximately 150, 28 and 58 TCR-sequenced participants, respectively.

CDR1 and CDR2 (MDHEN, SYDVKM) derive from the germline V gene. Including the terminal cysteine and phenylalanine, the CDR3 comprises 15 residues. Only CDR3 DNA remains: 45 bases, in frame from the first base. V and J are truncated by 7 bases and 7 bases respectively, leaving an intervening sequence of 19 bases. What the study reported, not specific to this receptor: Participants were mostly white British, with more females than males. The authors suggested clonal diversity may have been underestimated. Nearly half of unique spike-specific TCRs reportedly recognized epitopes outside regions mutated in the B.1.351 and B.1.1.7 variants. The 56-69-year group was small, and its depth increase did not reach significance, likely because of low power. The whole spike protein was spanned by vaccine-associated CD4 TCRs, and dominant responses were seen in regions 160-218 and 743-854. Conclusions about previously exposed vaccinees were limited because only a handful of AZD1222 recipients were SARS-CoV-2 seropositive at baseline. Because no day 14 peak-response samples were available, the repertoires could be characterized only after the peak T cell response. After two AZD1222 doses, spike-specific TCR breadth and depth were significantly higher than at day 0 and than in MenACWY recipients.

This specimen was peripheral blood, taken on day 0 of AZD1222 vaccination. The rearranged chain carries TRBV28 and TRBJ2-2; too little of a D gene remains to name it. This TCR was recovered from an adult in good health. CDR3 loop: CASISFSGNGGELFF. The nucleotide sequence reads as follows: TGTGCCAGCATCAGTTTCTCGGGCAACGGCGGGGAGCTGTTTTTT.